This passage covers 13 T cell receptor beta chains from one sample sequenced in a study of T cell responses to AZD1222 COVID-19 vaccine. Repertoires were generated with immunoSEQ multiplex PCR, while TCRdb's copy carries only in-frame clones and drops some. The table has under 75,000 clones, about 90% seen once. The sample was peripheral blood, taken on day 0 of AZD1222 vaccination. All receptors derive from an adult in good health.

The V and J genes are TRBV6-2 or TRBV6-3 and TRBJ2-1; D is unclear. CDR3 size: 11 residues. Trimming stripped 4 bases from V and 7 bases from J, with 5 bases between. Germline V lookup: CDR1 MNHEY, CDR2 SVGEGT. The CDR3: CASSFTNEQFF. CDR3 DNA sequence: TGTGCCAGCAGTTTCACGAATGAGCAGTTCTTC.

V and J are TRBV9 and TRBJ1-3; D not certain. The CDR3 length is 13 residues. Trimming took 4 bases from V and 1 from J, leaving 6 bases between them. Germline assignment: CDR1 SGDLS and CDR2 YYNGEE. This CDR3 reads CASSPLSGNTIYF. DNA for the CDR3: TGTGCCAGCAGCCCACTTTCTGGAAACACCATATATTTT.

The chain combines TRBV6-5 with TRBJ1-2; TRBD1 agrees at 7 bases. This CDR3 contains 13 residues. J lost 7 bases, V lost 6 bases, and 8 bases had no gene match. CDR1 is MNHEY and CDR2 is SVGAGI in the germline V gene. The CDR3 DNA is TGTGCCAGCAGACCCCGACAGGGCAGTGGCTACACCTTC. Residues: CASRPRQGSGYTF.

The chain employs TRBV9 and TRBJ2-3; D gene unclear. The V end lost 0 bases, the J end lost 2 bases, and 13 bases lay between the germline ends. There are 16 residues in the CDR3. CDR1 SGDLS and CDR2 YYNGEE come from the germline V gene. The CDR3 nucleotides are TGTGCCAGCAGCGTAGGTCGGAGTCACCTCACAGATACGCAGTATTTT. Translated: CASSVGRSHLTDTQYF. Drawing the rest from reference TRBV9 and TRBJ2-3, the complete variable domain is DSGVTQTPKHLITATGQRVTLRCSPRSGDLSVYWYQQSLDQGLQFLIQYYNGEERAKGNILERFSAQQFPDLHSELNLSSLELGDSALYFCASSVGRSHLTDTQYFGPGTRLTVL.

This chain uses TRBV28 with TRBJ1-1; no reliable D call. This CDR3 comprises 11 residues. Germline values: CDR1 MDHEN, CDR2 SYDVKM. V dropped 10 bases and J dropped 8 bases, with 14 bases sitting between them. The CDR3 nucleotides read TGTGCCACTTTAATGGGTATGGAAGCTTTCTTT. Its translation is CATLMGMEAFF.

V usage is TRBV7-9 and J usage is TRBJ2-5; D is uncertain. The CDR3 covers 14 residues. Germline V lookup: CDR1 SEHNR, CDR2 FQNEAQ (reference sequence). The ends were cut back, 1 base at V and 5 bases at J, with 11 bases in the middle. The CDR3 DNA follows: TGTGCCAGCAGCTTAGGGGCAGCTTGGGAGACCCAGTACTTC. Amino acids: CASSLGAAWETQYF.

To note about this clone: One end of the junction fails to match germline, which may point to a read error. The genes are TRBV7-7 and TRBJ1-6; D may be TRBD1 (5 bases). The CDR3 has 18 amino acids. Germline V CDR1 and CDR2: SSHAT, FNYEAQ (reference sequence). CDR3 protein: CASSLGRVFRVYNSPLHF. The CDR3 nucleotides read TGTGCTAGCAGCTTAGGCCGGGTTTTCAGGGTTTATAATTCACCCCTCCACTTT. Supplemented by reference TRBV7-7 and TRBJ1-6, the full variable domain reads GAGVSQSPRYKVTKRGQDVTLRCDPISSHATLYWYQQALGQGPEFLTYFNYEAQPDKSGLPSDRFSAERPEGSISTLTIQRTEQRDSAMYRCASSLGRVFRVYNSPLHFGNGTRLTVT.

The V gene is TRBV6-1, the J gene TRBJ1-3; perhaps TRBD1 as D (6 bases). This CDR3 has 14 residues. The germline V gene encodes CDR1 MNHNS and CDR2 SASEGT. Trimming shortened V by 6 bases and J by 13 bases, and 22 bases separated the two germline ends. The CDR3 here is CASSRLRGEQGIYF. CDR3 bases: TGTGCCAGCAGCCGCTTACGGGGGGAACAGGGTATATATTTT.

CDR3 nucleotides: TGTGCCAGCAGCAGTAGCGGGAGTGAGACCCAGTACTTC. Encoded protein: CASSSSGSETQYF. V is TRBV7-9 and J is TRBJ2-5, with TRBD2 matching over 9 bases. Germline values: CDR1 SEHNR, CDR2 FQNEAQ (reference sequence). V shed 5 bases, J shed 5 bases, and the junction held 3 bases outside the gene matches. This CDR3 has 13 amino acids.

The J gene is TRBJ1-5, the V gene TRBV6-6; no definite D call. The V gene lost 2 bases and the J gene lost 2 bases, with 7 bases spanning the gap. The CDR3 extends over 14 amino acids. CDR1 and CDR2 (germline): MNHNY, SVGAGI (reference sequence). CDR3 residues: CASSYRDGNQPQHF. The CDR3 DNA is TGTGCCAGCAGTTACAGGGATGGCAATCAGCCCCAGCATTTT.

This clone was recorded once. The rearrangement uses TRBV5-1 and TRBJ2-1; TRBD1 matches at 9 bases. The germline gives CDR1 SGHRS, CDR2 YFSETQ. With 0 bases clipped from V and 8 bases from J, the junction kept 9 bases outside the gene matches. The CDR3 loop spans 16 amino acids. The CDR3 reads CASSLDGTGTSYEQFF. CDR3 DNA sequence: TGCGCCAGCAGCTTGGACGGGACAGGGACCTCCTATGAGCAGTTCTTC.

This CDR3 reads CAISAAPGLSGANVLTF. The CDR3 DNA sequence: TGTGCCATCAGTGCCGCCCCGGGGCTCTCTGGGGCCAACGTCCTGACTTTC. The chain combines TRBV10-3 with TRBJ2-6; D assignment may be TRBD1 or TRBD2 (5 bases each). Trimming shortened V by 4 bases and J by 0 bases, and 13 bases separated the two germline ends. Per the germline V gene, CDR1 is ENHRY and CDR2 is SYGVKD. The CDR3 runs 17 residues.

The CDR3 DNA is TGTGCCACCAGAAGGGAGGAGAGCAATCAGCCCCAGCATTTT. It is translated as CATRREESNQPQHF. V usage is TRBV10-3 and J usage is TRBJ1-5, with D unclear. Deletions cut 10 bases from V and 1 base from J, with 14 bases between. Germline CDR1 and CDR2: ENHRY and SYGVKD. The CDR3 extends over 14 amino acids.